This T cell receptor beta chain was recovered during a study of T cell repertoires in cytomegalovirus infection. Germline V gene lookup returns CDR1 SQVTM and CDR2 ANQGSEA. Deletions cut 6 bases from V and 6 bases from J, with 21 bases between. This CDR3 comprises 14 residues. TCRdb ran MiXCR on the reads and lists one entry per CDR3 protein. Among approximately 180,000 distinct CDR3 sequences listed, 7.5% to 10% were seen once. The TCR comes from a human donor in good health (CMV status not recorded). Some clones in this sample may be carry-over from other donors' samples. V is TRBV29-1 and J is TRBJ2-7, with D tentatively TRBD2 (7 bases). Sequencing was carried out using PBMCs. The CDR3, as DNA: TGCAGCGTGGGGAGGGACAAAGTCCTCGTCGAGCAGTACTTC. It is translated as CSVGRDKVLVEQYF.